The 25 T cell receptor beta chains in this list originate from one sample, sequenced in a study of CD8 T cells in Susac syndrome (dated by TCRdb to about 2019). Library generation was performed with the immunoSEQ multiplex PCR assay. RNA was extracted using the RNeasy kit, and roughly 0.45 to 1 microgram was reverse transcribed with random hexamers. TCRdb passed the public sequencing reads through fastp at Q25 and MiXCR, retaining productive beta sequences. Under each unique CDR3 protein, matching rows form one entry showing the most common genes and DNA. A total of roughly 120,000 distinct CDR3 sequences appear in this sample, approximately 94% of them only once. The ten top clones hold 0.095% to 0.1% of the sample. Sequenced material: CD4+ T cells from PBMCs. The receptors shown here come from a human donor in good health.

The count of this clonotype is one. The rearrangement uses TRBV28 and TRBJ2-1, with 13 bases lining up with TRBD2. Germline V CDR1 and CDR2: MDHEN, SYDVKM. After removal of 7 bases from V and 7 bases from J, the junction contained 4 bases not matched to a gene. This CDR3 has 14 residues. CDR3 coding DNA: TGTGCCAGCATACTAGCGGGAGGGCCGAATGAGCAGTTCTTC. This translates into CASILAGGPNEQFF.

This chain joins TRBV14 and TRBJ1-1; D unresolved. The V gene's germline CDR1 is SGHDN and CDR2 FVKESK. The CDR3 extends over 13 amino acids. V was clipped by 5 bases and J by 4 bases, with 11 bases between them. The CDR3, as DNA: TGTGCCAGCAGCATAACCCGAGGCACTGAAGCTTTCTTT. Protein sequence: CASSITRGTEAFF.

The rearrangement joins TRBV2 to TRBJ1-2; D gene ambiguous. The CDR3 is 13 residues long. The germline V and J ends were trimmed by 2 bases and 4 bases, with 8 bases remaining between them. Germline loops: CDR1 SNHLY, CDR2 FYNNEI. The CDR3 protein is CASSESQLYGYTF. The CDR3 coding sequence is TGTGCCAGCAGTGAATCACAGCTCTATGGCTACACCTTC.

This clonotype was recorded only once. The chain uses TRBV3-1 and TRBJ2-2; 8 bases align to TRBD2. V lost 3 bases to trimming and J lost 6 bases; unmatched junction nucleotides: 9. Germline V gene data show CDR1 as LGHDT and CDR2 as YNNKEL (reference sequence). The CDR3 sequence is 16 residues long. The CDR3 DNA reads TGTGCCAGCAGCCACCCCCGGAGCGGGAGCGCCGGGGAGCTGTTTTTT. Translating it yields CASSHPRSGSAGELFF.

The chain couples TRBV7-2 to TRBJ2-7; D ambiguous. The CDR3 totals 14 residues. The germline V gene has CDR1 SGHTA and CDR2 FQGNSA. Trimming took 1 base from V and 3 from J, leaving 10 bases between them. The CDR3 region is CASSLGSTYYEQYF. The CDR3 coding sequence is TGTGCCAGCAGCTTAGGTAGCACCTACTACGAGCAGTACTTC.

J is TRBJ2-1 and V is TRBV3-1, with 10 bases lining up with TRBD2. Germline CDR1 LGHDT, CDR2 YNNKEL (reference sequence). The trim removed 4 bases at V and 10 bases at J, leaving 4 bases unmatched. The CDR3 has 13 residues. The CDR3 DNA sequence: TGTGCCAGCAGCCCTCAGCGGGAGGGGGAGCAGTTCTTC. Translating gives CASSPQREGEQFF.

Here the CDR3 reads CASSLLGGGNNEQFF. CDR3 sequence (DNA): TGTGCCAGCAGCTTACTGGGCGGGGGAAACAATGAGCAGTTCTTC. J is TRBJ2-1 and V is TRBV7-3, with 7 bases identical to TRBD2. Trimming at V came to 2 bases and at J to 5 bases, leaving 6 bases not matched to a gene. The germline CDR1 and CDR2 sequences are SGHTA and FQGTGA. The CDR3 sequence is 15 residues long.

This chain joins TRBV6-5 and TRBJ2-1, with 7 bases lining up with TRBD1. The germline CDR1 and CDR2 sequences are MNHEY and SVGAGI. CDR3 size: 14 residues. Germline trimming cut 6 bases from V and 8 bases from J; bases unmatched to any gene: 10. The DNA for the CDR3 is TGTGCCAGCAGCCGGGACAGAGTCTTCTATGAGCAGTTCTTC. It yields the protein CASSRDRVFYEQFF.

The rearrangement links TRBV30 to TRBJ2-7; 8 bases match TRBD2. From germline, CDR1 is GTSNPN and CDR2 SVGIG (reference sequence). V was clipped by 3 bases and J by 1 base; unmatched bases: 11. CDR3 length equals 16 residues. The CDR3 loop reads CAWRPATGLVSYEQYF. In nucleotides, the CDR3 is TGTGCCTGGAGACCCGCGACGGGACTAGTTTCCTACGAGCAGTACTTC. Full variable domain (rest looked up from reference TRBV30 and TRBJ2-7): SQTIHQWPATLVQPVGSPLSLECTVEGTSNPNLYWYRQAAGRGLQLLFYSVGIGQISSEVPQNLSASRPQDRQFILSSKKLLLSDSGFYLCAWRPATGLVSYEQYFGPGTRLTVT.

V and J are TRBV19 and TRBJ1-6; D is undetermined. Trimming removed 3 bases at V and 0 bases at J, with 6 bases between. This CDR3 spans 15 amino acids. The germline gives CDR1 LNHDA, CDR2 SQIVND (reference sequence). CDR3 loop: CASSIDTSYNSPLHF. The CDR3 region has the DNA TGTGCCAGTAGTATTGACACCTCCTATAATTCACCCCTCCACTTT.

V is TRBV20-1 and J is TRBJ2-3; D not certain. V was pared by 4 bases and J by 0 bases, with 11 bases between. Germline CDR1 DFQATT, CDR2 SNEGSKA (reference sequence). The CDR3 spans 14 residues. The CDR3 is CSATPESSTDTQYF. The CDR3 DNA reads as TGCAGTGCTACCCCGGAATCCAGCACAGATACGCAGTATTTT.

This rearrangement joins TRBV7-3 to TRBJ2-1; 9 nucleotides agree with TRBD2. CDR3 size: 17 residues. Germline CDR1 SGHTA, CDR2 FQGTGA. J gave up 8 bases and V 4 bases, and 15 bases lay outside the gene matches. The CDR3 DNA follows: TGTGCCAGCAGCTCAACACTAGCGGGCACAGGACCCGATGAGCAGTTCTTC. It encodes CASSSTLAGTGPDEQFF.

The genes are TRBV3-1 and TRBJ2-1; 7 bases line up with TRBD1. The CDR3 is 14 amino acids. Germline V CDR1 and CDR2: LGHDT, YNNKEL (reference sequence). Trimming cost V 7 bases and J 5 bases; bases outside gene matches: 8. CDR3 loop: CASTSLRGNNEQFF. Here the CDR3 DNA reads TGTGCCAGCACCTCCCTCAGGGGGAACAATGAGCAGTTCTTC.

The chain uses TRBV2 and TRBJ2-7; no clear D. Trimming left V 4 bases short and J 3 bases short, with 10 bases between. This CDR3 contains 13 residues. CDR1 and CDR2 from the germline V gene are SNHLY and FYNNEI. As DNA, the CDR3 is TGTGCCAGCAGTGTCGTCCTAGGCTACGAGCAGTACTTC. It translates to CASSVVLGYEQYF.

V and J are TRBV5-1 and TRBJ1-4; 12 nucleotides agree with TRBD1. This CDR3 has 16 amino acids. Germline CDR1 and CDR2: SGHRS and YFSETQ. V was clipped by 1 base and J by 5 bases; unmatched bases: 3. CDR3 coding DNA: TGCGCCAGCAGCTTGACCGGGACAGGGGGCAATGAAAAACTGTTTTTT. It yields the protein CASSLTGTGGNEKLFF.

This chain uses TRBV3-1 with TRBJ1-1, with D possibly matching TRBD1 (5 bases). The CDR3 is 13 amino acids. Germline CDR1 LGHDT, CDR2 YNNKEL (reference sequence). Trimming took off 5 bases at V and 0 bases at J, with 7 bases between the two ends. The CDR3 is CASSETVNTEAFF. In DNA, the CDR3 is TGTGCCAGCAGCGAGACAGTGAACACTGAAGCTTTCTTT.

This rearrangement joins TRBV30 to TRBJ2-3, with D unresolved. The CDR3 runs 13 residues. Germline CDR1 is GTSNPN and CDR2 is SVGIG (reference sequence). V lost 0 bases, J lost 0 bases, and 4 bases lay in between. This CDR3 is CAWSVTSTDTQYF. CDR3 bases: TGTGCCTGGAGTGTCACTAGCACAGATACGCAGTATTTT.

The CDR3 here is CASSRTVHNEQFF. The CDR3 DNA sequence: TGTGCCAGCAGCAGGACAGTCCACAATGAGCAGTTCTTC. This chain links TRBV9 with TRBJ2-1; D is perhaps TRBD1 (6 bases). The CDR3 is 13 amino acids. V lost 4 bases to trimming and J lost 5 bases, with 10 bases between them. The germline CDR1 and CDR2 sequences are SGDLS and YYNGEE.

V and J are TRBV3-1 and TRBJ2-7; TRBD1 agrees at 8 bases. Per germline, CDR1 LGHDT and CDR2 YNNKEL (reference sequence). V lost 1 base, J lost 6 bases, and 8 bases stayed unmatched. The CDR3 is 15 amino acids. The DNA of the CDR3 is TGTGCCAGCAGCCAAGGCCCAGGGGGCTCTAGCGAGCAGTACTTC. As protein: CASSQGPGGSSEQYF.

The rearrangement links TRBV29-1 to TRBJ1-1; unclear D gene. CDR3 size: 11 residues. Looked up from germline, CDR1 is SQVTM and CDR2 is ANQGSEA. The V end lost 5 bases, the J end lost 1 base, and 5 bases lay between the germline ends. The chain's CDR3 is CSVLKNTEAFF. The CDR3 nucleotides read TGCAGCGTTCTAAAGAACACTGAAGCTTTCTTT.

The chain recombines TRBV30 with TRBJ2-5; 10 nucleotides line up with TRBD2. The germline V gene encodes CDR1 GTSNPN and CDR2 SVGIG (reference sequence). The trim removed 5 bases at V and 2 bases at J, leaving 8 bases unmatched. This CDR3 has 15 residues. The CDR3 region has the DNA TGTGCCTGGCAAAGGGGGACTAGCGCTCAAGAGACCCAGTACTTC. Protein sequence: CAWQRGTSAQETQYF.

J is TRBJ2-5 and V is TRBV7-2; D possibly corresponds to TRBD2 (6 bases). Looked up from germline, CDR1 is SGHTA and CDR2 is FQGNSA. Trimming left V 5 bases short and J 4 bases short, with 14 bases between. There are 14 residues in the CDR3. CDR3 loop: CASSDRRAGETQYF. CDR3 nucleotide sequence: TGTGCCAGCAGCGACCGTAGAGCGGGAGAGACCCAGTACTTC.

The rearrangement links TRBV6-5 to TRBJ2-7, with D tentatively TRBD2 (6 bases). In germline, CDR1 is MNHEY, CDR2 SVGAGI. The V gene lost 0 bases and the J gene lost 3 bases, with 18 bases spanning the gap. The CDR3 length is 17 residues. CDR3 sequence (DNA): TGTGCCAGCAGTTACTCGTCCCCGGGGGTGACGGGCTACGAGCAGTACTTC. Translation: CASSYSSPGVTGYEQYF.

The V call is TRBV7-9, the J call TRBJ2-7; a weak D match, TRBD2 (6 bases). This CDR3 is 13 amino acids long. V was trimmed by 5 bases and J by 5 bases, leaving 13 bases between them. Germline V gene data show CDR1 as SEHNR and CDR2 as FQNEAQ (reference sequence). In nucleotides, the CDR3 is TGTGCCAGCAGCCCAAGCGGGTCCAACGAGCAGTACTTC. Its protein product is CASSPSGSNEQYF.

J is TRBJ2-3 and V is TRBV29-1, with 12 bases aligning to TRBD2. Unmatched junction bases numbered 5, after V lost 6 bases and J lost 4 bases. Germline V CDR1 and CDR2: SQVTM, ANQGSEA. CDR3 length: 14 residues. CDR3 region: CSVAGTSGSDTQYF. CDR3 in DNA: TGCAGCGTGGCCGGGACTAGCGGGTCAGATACGCAGTATTTT.